This T cell receptor (beta chain) came from a study of T cells in localized non-small cell lung cancer. Method: immunoSEQ multiplex PCR; TCRdb's copy keeps in-frame clones and lacks some. The sample yields under 12,000 clones, more than 90% seen once. The length of the CDR3 is 14 residues. Germline V gene data show CDR1 as SGDLS and CDR2 as YYNGEE. Trimming pared 2 bases from V and 8 bases from J, leaving 14 bases between. The V and J genes are TRBV9 and TRBJ1-3; D is possibly TRBD1 (5 bases). The sequence was obtained from a male donor aged 60 or over with stage III lung adenocarcinoma. The sequencing used peripheral blood, collected before any cancer treatment. In DNA form, the CDR3 reads TGTGCCAGCAGCGTGGGCAGGGTTGACGACACCATATATTTT. This encodes CASSVGRVDDTIYF.